The 26 T cell receptor beta chains below come from one sample, sequenced in a study of CD8 T cells in Susac syndrome. A quantity of roughly 0.5 to 1 ug RNA underwent reverse transcription using random hexamers. TCRdb passed the immunoSEQ multiplex PCR reads through MiXCR, listing each CDR3 protein once. The sample carries approximately 110,000 distinct CDR3 sequences, more than 80% recorded once. The sample comprised CD8+ T cells from PBMCs. All receptors come from a human donor with multiple sclerosis.

The genes are TRBV2 and TRBJ2-5; perhaps TRBD1 as D (6 bases). The CDR3 is 17 residues long. V was clipped by 5 bases and J by 5 bases, with 24 bases between them. Per the germline V gene, CDR1 is SNHLY and CDR2 is FYNNEI. In nucleotides, the CDR3 is TGTGCCAGCAGTCCGCACGGCGCGGGTGGGGGCCGGGAGACCCAGTACTTC. It encodes CASSPHGAGGGRETQYF.

The V and J genes are TRBV9 and TRBJ2-3, with no clear D. Deletions cut 1 base from V and 6 bases from J, with 15 bases between. The CDR3 sequence is 15 residues long. CDR1 is SGDLS and CDR2 is YYNGEE in the germline V gene. CDR3 bases: TGTGCCAGCAGCGTATCATCCAACTTGGGCGATACGCAGTATTTT. Translating gives CASSVSSNLGDTQYF.

The genes are TRBV5-1 and TRBJ2-4, with TRBD2 matching over 10 bases. The CDR3 runs 15 residues. The germline V gene encodes CDR1 SGHRS and CDR2 YFSETQ. The V gene end was trimmed by 5 bases and the J gene end by 4 bases; junction bases not matched to a gene: 6. The CDR3 nucleotides are TGCGCCAGCAGTACCACTAGCGGGGTTAAAAACATTCAGTACTTC. This codes for CASSTTSGVKNIQYF.

The chain is built from TRBV9 and TRBJ1-2, with a tentative D call TRBD1 (5 bases). CDR1 is SGDLS and CDR2 is YYNGEE in the germline V gene. Trimming left V 0 bases short and J 4 bases short, with 10 bases between. This CDR3 comprises 14 residues. The CDR3 loop reads CASSVGNGAYGYTF. In DNA form, the CDR3 reads TGTGCCAGCAGCGTAGGCAATGGGGCCTATGGCTACACCTTC.

This clonotype was picked up a small number of times. The chain joins TRBV6-2 or TRBV6-3 to TRBJ1-5; D not resolved. The CDR3 spans 11 residues. The germline gives CDR1 MNHEY, CDR2 SVGEGT. V lost 8 bases, J lost 2 bases, and 4 bases lay in between. CDR3 bases: TGTGCCAGCGGGGGCAATCAGCCCCAGCATTTT. Encoded protein: CASGGNQPQHF.

The chain joins TRBV4-2 to TRBJ1-1; D might be TRBD1 (5 bases). The germline gives CDR1 LGHNA, CDR2 YNFKEQ. The V and J ends lost 1 base and 0 bases respectively, with 9 bases between them. This CDR3 contains 15 residues. CDR3 residues: CASSQVRGLNTEAFF. Written as DNA, the CDR3 is TGTGCCAGCAGCCAAGTACGGGGGTTGAACACTGAAGCTTTCTTT.

The gene calls are TRBV12-5 and TRBJ1-2, with D perhaps TRBD1 (6 bases). Deletions cut 1 base from V and 1 base from J, with 13 bases between. The V gene's germline CDR1 is LGHNT and CDR2 FRNRAP. The CDR3 spans 16 residues. This chain's CDR3 is CASGLGDNGLNYGYTF. In nucleotides, the CDR3 is TGTGCTAGTGGTTTGGGGGACAACGGACTTAACTATGGCTACACCTTC.

CDR3: CASRDSFMNTEAFF. The CDR3 DNA is TGTGCCAGCAGGGACAGCTTTATGAACACTGAAGCTTTCTTT. This chain uses TRBV12-3 or TRBV12-4 with TRBJ1-1; TRBD1 is a possible D gene (6 bases). V was pared by 6 bases and J by 0 bases, with 11 bases between. The CDR3 is 14 amino acids.

V gene TRBV6-1 combines with J gene TRBJ1-5, with a tentative D call TRBD1 (5 bases). Between the trimmed V and J ends, which lost 7 bases and 6 bases, there was a span of 19 bases. The CDR3 covers 15 residues. CDR1 and CDR2 (germline): MNHNS, SASEGT. CDR3 DNA: TGTGCCAGCACTCGTACCGGGGCCCATGGTCAGCCCCAGCATTTT. Residues: CASTRTGAHGQPQHF.

This chain links TRBV24-1 with TRBJ1-1, with 8 bases aligning to TRBD1. The CDR3 runs to 15 residues. CDR1 KGHDR and CDR2 SFDVKD come from the germline V gene. Trimming took 7 bases from V and 0 from J; bases not matched to a gene: 6. The CDR3 DNA reads TGTGCCACCAGGAAAGGACAGGGTGTGAACACTGAAGCTTTCTTT. Its protein product is CATRKGQGVNTEAFF.

The chain couples TRBV21-1 to TRBJ1-1. TRBV21-1 is recorded as a pseudogene. CDR3 length equals 14 residues. This CDR3 is CASIPQAGGIGAFF. In DNA form, the CDR3 reads TGTGCCAGCATCCCGCAAGCTGGGGGGATCGGAGCTTTCTTT.

The chain couples TRBV15 to TRBJ2-1, with TRBD1 matching 8 bases. The CDR3 consists of 12 residues. In germline, CDR1 is LNHNV, CDR2 YYDKDF (reference sequence). With V trimmed by 1 base and J by 15 bases, 5 bases remained unmatched. CDR3 in DNA: TGTGCCACCAGCAGAGGGGACAGGATTACGTTCTTC. Translated, it gives CATSRGDRITFF.

V and J are TRBV24-1 and TRBJ1-5; 9 bases fit TRBD1. The V segment lost 3 bases and the J segment 7 bases; nucleotides outside the gene matches: 3. Germline assignment: CDR1 KGHDR and CDR2 SFDVKD. The CDR3 loop spans 14 amino acids. The CDR3 reads CATSDGQGWQPQHF. The CDR3 nucleotides are TGTGCCACCAGTGATGGACAGGGGTGGCAGCCCCAGCATTTT.

The chain carries TRBV28 and TRBJ1-5; unclear D gene. CDR3 length: 13 residues. V lost 5 bases and J 7 bases, leaving 12 bases between the germline ends. CDR1 MDHEN and CDR2 SYDVKM come from the germline V gene. CDR3 sequence reads: CASSLVVGQPQHF. CDR3 sequence (DNA): TGTGCCAGCAGTCTGGTAGTAGGGCAGCCCCAGCATTTT.

The rearrangement links TRBV5-1 to TRBJ2-7; unclear D gene. Trimming cost V 3 bases and J 5 bases, with 6 bases left between them. The CDR3 runs to 11 residues. Germline values: CDR1 SGHRS, CDR2 YFSETQ. CDR3 bases: TGCGCCAGCAGCTCCGTCCACGAGCAGTACGTC. Its protein product is CASSSVHEQYV.

This clonotype was observed a handful of times. The chain employs TRBV5-1 and TRBJ2-7; weak D call: TRBD1 (6 bases). This CDR3 region has 13 residues. Germline lookup yields CDR1 SGHRS and CDR2 YFSETQ. V was cut by 3 bases and J by 0 bases, with 7 bases left in between. CDR3 DNA sequence: TGCGCCAGCAGCTGGGACACCTCCTACGAGCAGTACTTC. Translated, it gives CASSWDTSYEQYF.

J is TRBJ1-5 and V is TRBV29-1; a weak D match, TRBD1 (5 bases). The CDR3 is made up of 15 amino acids. The V gene lost 8 bases and the J gene lost 5 bases, with 22 bases spanning the gap. Germline loops: CDR1 SQVTM, CDR2 ANQGSEA. CDR3 DNA sequence: TGCAGCAAATCCCACTTCAGGGCCGGGGATCAGCCCCAGCATTTT. Encoded protein: CSKSHFRAGDQPQHF.

V gene TRBV25-1 combines with J gene TRBJ2-7, with TRBD1 identical over 7 bases. The CDR3 contains 16 residues. Germline CDR1 is MGHDK and CDR2 is SYGVNS. J was trimmed by 0 bases and V by 2 bases; bases with no gene match: 7. DNA for the CDR3: TGTGCCAGCAGTGAACCCCGGGCAGGGGGCTCCTACGAGCAGTACTTC. Translation: CASSEPRAGGSYEQYF.

V is TRBV7-9 and J is TRBJ2-5; D remains ambiguous. Germline values: CDR1 SEHNR, CDR2 FQNEAQ (reference sequence). Trimming took off 5 bases at V and 1 base at J, with 11 bases between the two ends. CDR3 length equals 14 residues. As DNA, the CDR3 is TGTGCCAGCAGCACCCTCCTTGTCCAAGAGACCCAGTACTTC. This encodes CASSTLLVQETQYF.

This chain links TRBV6-5 with TRBJ2-2, with 8 bases fitting TRBD2. J gave up 1 base and V 2 bases, and 3 bases lay outside the gene matches. Looked up from germline, CDR1 is MNHEY and CDR2 is SVGAGI. The CDR3 consists of 16 residues. For the CDR3, the DNA is TGTGCCAGCAGTTACGTCCTAGCGGGGAACACCGGGGAGCTGTTTTTT. It encodes CASSYVLAGNTGELFF.

The V gene is TRBV27, the J gene TRBJ1-1; D call uncertain. CDR3 length equals 13 residues. Germline CDR1 MNHEY, CDR2 SMNVEV (reference sequence). V lost 7 bases to trimming and J lost 1 base, with 10 bases between them. In nucleotides, the CDR3 is TGTGCCAGCAACCTCGGCCGGAACACTGAAGCTTTCTTT. This translates into CASNLGRNTEAFF.

The chain uses TRBV9 and TRBJ2-1, with 10 bases fitting TRBD2. The germline V gene has CDR1 SGDLS and CDR2 YYNGEE. The V and J ends lost 6 bases and 5 bases, in that order; junction bases with no gene match: 11. The CDR3 runs to 16 residues. CDR3 residues: CASNPGRTSGNNEQFF. In DNA, the CDR3 is TGTGCCAGCAATCCGGGGCGGACTAGCGGCAACAATGAGCAGTTCTTC.

The DNA for the CDR3 is TGCAGCGTTGAGGGGATAAGCTATGGCTACACCTTC. It specifies CSVEGISYGYTF. V is TRBV29-1 and J is TRBJ1-2; the D is unclear. The CDR3 covers 12 residues. Germline CDR1 SQVTM, CDR2 ANQGSEA. Trimming took 3 bases from V and 4 from J, leaving 9 bases between them.

This clonotype was counted a single time. The chain links TRBV30 to TRBJ1-1; possibly TRBD1 for D (5 bases). CDR1 GTSNPN and CDR2 SVGIG come from the germline V gene (reference sequence). This CDR3 has 15 residues. Trimming stripped 0 bases from V and 1 base from J, with 12 bases between. The CDR3 region has the DNA TGTGCCTGGAGTGTACAGGTTCGGGGGAACACTGAAGCTTTCTTT. It is translated as CAWSVQVRGNTEAFF.

This chain connects TRBV4-1 to TRBJ2-1; 9 bases are shared with TRBD1. The CDR3 runs to 15 residues. The J segment lost 5 bases and the V segment lost 4 bases, leaving 6 bases of the junction unmatched. Germline assignment: CDR1 MGHRA and CDR2 YSYEKL. The DNA for the CDR3 is TGCGCCAGCAGCCTAAACAGGGGGCTCGACAATGAGCAGTTCTTC. Encoded protein: CASSLNRGLDNEQFF.

The chain joins TRBV24-1 to TRBJ2-2, with D possibly TRBD2 on 6 matching bases. CDR1 and CDR2 from the germline V gene are KGHDR and SFDVKD. The CDR3 runs to 15 residues. V lost 7 bases and J lost 5, with 16 bases in between. The CDR3 reads CATSPPGEWTGELFF. The CDR3 DNA reads TGTGCCACCAGCCCTCCGGGGGAGTGGACCGGGGAGCTGTTTTTT.